This T cell receptor beta chain was found in a study of T-cell memory formation after mild COVID-19. Trimming took 5 bases from V and 4 from J, leaving 14 bases between them. There are 14 residues in the CDR3. TCRdb ran MiXCR on the 5' RACE reads and lists one entry per CDR3 protein. The table has under 110,000 distinct CDR3 sequences, approximately 15% seen once; the top ten hold 25% to 30%. This clonotype was seen a handful of times. The receptor was isolated from an adult woman who had mild COVID-19 (a few samples of this study predate the infection). Cell type and time point are not known. Specimen: PBMCs or a T cell subset sorted from them (not recorded which). V is TRBV12-3 or TRBV12-4 and J is TRBJ1-2, with TRBD1 as a possible D gene (5 bases). DNA of the CDR3: TGTGCCAGCAGTCCTTCGGGGCTGGGCTATGGCTACACCTTC. It yields the protein CASSPSGLGYGYTF.